A selection of T cell receptor beta chains follows, all from one sample in a study of T cell responses to AZD1222 COVID-19 vaccine. Clones were read by immunoSEQ multiplex PCR, and TCRdb kept only the in-frame ones, dropping some. The repertoire includes about 78,000 clones, roughly 86% of them detected once, and 4% to 5.5% sits in the top ten. Sequencing was performed on peripheral blood, taken on day 0 of MenACWY control vaccination. Every receptor here comes from an adult in good health. CDR3s include the opening cysteine and the closing phenylalanine or tryptophan. The D gene is left open where the match is weak. The listing skips clone size in some rows; elsewhere it reads once, few, many or a size class.

TRBJ2-3 | few | TRBV7-8 | - | TGTGCCAGCAGCTTCCTTCGGGCAGATACGCAGTATTTT | CASSFLRADTQYF
TRBJ1-4 | - | TRBV7-6 | TRBD1 | TGTGCCAGCAGCATAGGGACAGGGGGTTATGAAAAACTGTTTTTT | CASSIGTGGYEKLFF
TRBJ1-2 | once | TRBV6-5 | TRBD1 | TGTGCCAGCAGCTCCCCCGGGACAGGGACCTATGGCTACACCTTC | CASSSPGTGTYGYTF
TRBJ1-6 | once | TRBV7-9 | TRBD1 | TGTGCCAGCAGCCCCGGACAGGGAGGCAATTCACCCCTCCACTTT | CASSPGQGGNSPLHF
TRBJ1-1 | - | TRBV18 | - | TGTGCCAGCTCAGCCAAATCCCCGGGGCGGTCTGGCGCTGAAGCTTTCTTT | CASSAKSPGRSGAEAFF
TRBJ2-3 | - | TRBV3-1/TRBV3-2 | - | TGTGCCAGCAGCCAGGGTCTTCGGGATACGCAGTATTTT | CASSQGLRDTQYF
TRBJ2-7 | - | TRBV11-3 | - | TGTGCCAGCAGCTTTGGGCCCAGAGGAGAGCAGTACTTC | CASSFGPRGEQYF
TRBJ2-1 | - | TRBV6-1 | - | TGTGCCAGCAGTGTTGGAGCGACGGTGCGGTACAATGAGCAGTTCTTC | CASSVGATVRYNEQFF
TRBJ2-7 | - | TRBV9 | TRBD2 | TGTGCCAGCAGCGTACGGGGGGTGGACGAGCAGTACTTC | CASSVRGVDEQYF
TRBJ1-1 | - | TRBV3-1/TRBV3-2 | - | TGTGCCAGCAGCCGGGCATATCTGGACACTGAAGCTTTCTTT | CASSRAYLDTEAFF
TRBJ2-1 | - | TRBV7-9 | TRBD2 | TGTGCCAGCAGCCAGGCCCTAGCGGGGGGGTGGAATATCAATGAGCAGTTCTTC | CASSQALAGGWNINEQFF
TRBJ1-4 | - | TRBV5-1 | - | TGCGCCAGCAGCCCGGGGGGGTCCTCTAATGAAAAACTGTTTTTT | CASSPGGSSNEKLFF
TRBJ1-2 | - | TRBV7-2 | - | TGTGCCAGCAGCTCGGGGGGGACCTATGGCTACACCTTC | CASSSGGTYGYTF
TRBJ2-2 | - | TRBV6-5 | - | TGTGCCAGCAGTTTCGACATATCCACCGGGGAGCTGTTTTTT | CASSFDISTGELFF
TRBJ2-5 | - | TRBV3-1/TRBV3-2 | TRBD1 | TGTGCCAGCAGCCAGGGACAGGCGTCCCTCGGAGAGACCCAGTACTTC | CASSQGQASLGETQYF
TRBJ1-2 | - | TRBV2 | - | TGTGCCAGCAGTGAAGTGGCCTTTGGGATGGGTGGCTACACCTTC | CASSEVAFGMGGYTF
TRBJ2-3 | once | TRBV2 | - | TGTGCCAGCAGTGGACAGGGCACAGATACGCAGTATTTT | CASSGQGTDTQYF
TRBJ2-3 | - | TRBV12-3/TRBV12-4 | - | TGTGCCAGCGGGGGATATAGCACAGATACGCAGTATTTT | CASGGYSTDTQYF
TRBJ2-2 | - | TRBV5-5 | TRBD1 | TGTGCCAGCAGCTTAACATCCGGGACAGCCTACACCGGGGAGCTGTTTTTT | CASSLTSGTAYTGELFF
TRBJ2-7 | - | TRBV3-1/TRBV3-2 | - | TGTGCCAGCAGTCAAGCTATAAGGTTCGAGAGCTCCTACGAGCAGTACTTC | CASSQAIRFESSYEQYF
TRBJ2-6 | - | TRBV5-1 | - | TGCGCCAGCAGCTTGGACGGGTATGGGGCCAACGTCCTGACTTTC | CASSLDGYGANVLTF
TRBJ1-2 | few | TRBV30 | TRBD1 | TGTGCCTCGGCCCGGGACAGCACCTATGGCTACACCTTC | CASARDSTYGYTF
TRBJ2-3 | - | TRBV19 | - | TGTGCCAGTAGTATGGGGTCAGATACGCAGTATTTT | CASSMGSDTQYF
TRBJ2-6 | - | TRBV27 | - | TGTGCCAGCAGTTTACAGGGCTCAAGAGGGGCCAACGTCCTGACTTTC | CASSLQGSRGANVLTF
TRBJ2-7 | few | TRBV4-1 | TRBD1 | TGCGCCAGCAGCCAAAGAGCCGGGACAGGGACCCACGAGCAGTACTTC | CASSQRAGTGTHEQYF
TRBJ2-7 | - | TRBV6-5 | - | TGTGCCAGCAGACAGGGACACCAGGCCGTGTACGAGCAGTACTTC | CASRQGHQAVYEQYF
TRBJ2-5 | - | TRBV5-6 | - | TGTGCCAGCAGCCCCCCTGCCGGCGCAGAGACCCAGTACTTC | CASSPPAGAETQYF
TRBJ2-3 | - | TRBV5-1 | TRBD1 | TGCGCCAGCAGCTGGACAGGGGGCGTGAAAACAGATACGCAGTATTTT | CASSWTGGVKTDTQYF
TRBJ1-3 | - | TRBV7-2 | TRBD1 | TGTGCCAGCAGCTTGGGACAGGCCTCTGGAAACACCATATATTTT | CASSLGQASGNTIYF
TRBJ2-3 | - | TRBV9 | - | TGTGCCAGCAGCGTATTCAGGAGCGGCCACGTACCAGATACGCAGTATTTT | CASSVFRSGHVPDTQYF
TRBJ2-3 | - | TRBV5-1 | - | TGCGCCAGCAGCCGGGACTCTAGCACAGATACGCAGTATTTT | CASSRDSSTDTQYF
TRBJ1-2 | - | TRBV28 | - | TGTGCCAGCAGTTTAGGGGACGGGGTTAACTATGGCTACACCTTC | CASSLGDGVNYGYTF
TRBJ2-2 | - | TRBV6-5 | TRBD2 | TGTGCCAGCAGCAGTGGGGGGGTCACCGGGGAGCTGTTTTTT | CASSSGGVTGELFF
TRBJ1-2 | few | TRBV6-6 | TRBD1 | TGTGCCAGCAGTAGACAGGGGGCAAGCTATGGCTACACCTTC | CASSRQGASYGYTF
TRBJ1-2 | - | TRBV7-3 | - | TGTGCCAGCAGCTTGACAGGAGATACGGTCTATGGCTACACCTTC | CASSLTGDTVYGYTF